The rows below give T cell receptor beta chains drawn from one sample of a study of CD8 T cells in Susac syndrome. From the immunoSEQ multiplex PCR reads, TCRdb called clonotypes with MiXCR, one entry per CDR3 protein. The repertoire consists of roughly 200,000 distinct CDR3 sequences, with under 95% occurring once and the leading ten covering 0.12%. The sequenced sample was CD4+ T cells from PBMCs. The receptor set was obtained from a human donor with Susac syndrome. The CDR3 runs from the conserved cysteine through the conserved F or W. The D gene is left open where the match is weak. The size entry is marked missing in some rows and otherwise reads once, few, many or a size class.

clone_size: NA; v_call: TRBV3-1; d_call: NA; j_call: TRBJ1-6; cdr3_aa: CASQDWHSSPLHF; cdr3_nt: TGTGCCAGCCAGGACTGGCACAGCTCACCCCTCCACTTT
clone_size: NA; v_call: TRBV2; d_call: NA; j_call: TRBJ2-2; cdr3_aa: CASSTERAIGELFF; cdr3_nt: TGTGCCAGCAGTACCGAAAGGGCTATCGGGGAGCTGTTTTTT
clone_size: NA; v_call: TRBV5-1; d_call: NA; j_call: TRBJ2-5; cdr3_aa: CASSFEGETQYF; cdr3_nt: TGCGCCAGCAGCTTTGAGGGCGAGACCCAGTACTTC
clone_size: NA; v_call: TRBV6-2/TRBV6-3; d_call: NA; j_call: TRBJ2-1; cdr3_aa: CASTGRTGGSDEQFF; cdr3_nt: TGTGCCAGCACCGGCCGGACTGGTGGTAGCGATGAGCAGTTCTTC
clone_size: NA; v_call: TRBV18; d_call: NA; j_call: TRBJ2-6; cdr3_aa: CASSPPNKPGANVLTF; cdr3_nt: TGTGCCAGCTCACCACCGAATAAACCTGGGGCCAACGTCCTGACTTTC
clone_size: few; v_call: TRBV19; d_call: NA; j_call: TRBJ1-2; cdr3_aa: CASSSLNYGYTF; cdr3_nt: TGTGCCAGTAGTAGTCTTAACTATGGCTACACCTTC
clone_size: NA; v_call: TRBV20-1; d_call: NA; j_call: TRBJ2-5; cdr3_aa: CSARESLGRETQYF; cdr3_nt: TGCAGTGCTAGAGAGTCACTTGGTCGAGAGACCCAGTACTTC
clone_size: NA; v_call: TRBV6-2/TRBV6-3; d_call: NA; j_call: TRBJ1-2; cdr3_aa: CASSYSGGASYTF; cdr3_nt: TGTGCCAGCAGTTACTCGGGCGGCGCCAGCTACACCTTC
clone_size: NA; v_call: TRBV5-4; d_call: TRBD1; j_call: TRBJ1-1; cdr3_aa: CASSWGQGTNTEAFF; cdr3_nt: TGTGCCAGCAGCTGGGGACAGGGGACGAACACTGAAGCTTTCTTT
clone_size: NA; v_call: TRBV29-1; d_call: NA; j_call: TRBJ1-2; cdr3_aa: CSVDKRANYGYTF; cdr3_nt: TGCAGCGTTGATAAACGAGCTAACTATGGCTACACCTTC
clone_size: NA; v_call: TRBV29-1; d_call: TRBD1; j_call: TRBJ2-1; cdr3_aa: CSVEGTGGGLSYNEQFF; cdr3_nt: TGCAGCGTTGAAGGGACAGGGGGCGGCCTCTCCTACAATGAGCAGTTCTTC
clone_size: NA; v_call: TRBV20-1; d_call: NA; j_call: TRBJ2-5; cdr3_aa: CSARALAHSGETQYF; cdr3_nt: TGCAGTGCTAGAGCGCTAGCGCACTCGGGGGAGACCCAGTACTTC
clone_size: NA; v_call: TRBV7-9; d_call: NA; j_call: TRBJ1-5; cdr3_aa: CASSLGDTSNQPQHF; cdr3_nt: TGTGCCAGCAGCTTAGGGGACACAAGCAATCAGCCCCAGCATTTT
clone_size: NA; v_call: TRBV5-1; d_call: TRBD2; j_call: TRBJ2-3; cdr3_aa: CASGFSGGAGDTQYF; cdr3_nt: TGCGCCAGCGGATTTAGCGGGGGGGCCGGAGATACGCAGTATTTT
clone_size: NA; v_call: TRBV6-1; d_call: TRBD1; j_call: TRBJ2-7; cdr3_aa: CASSPTSGTVYEQYF; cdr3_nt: TGTGCCAGCAGTCCCACATCGGGGACAGTTTACGAGCAGTACTTC
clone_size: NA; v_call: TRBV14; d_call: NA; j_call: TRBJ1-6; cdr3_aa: CASSQEGRNNSPLHF; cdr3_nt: TGTGCCAGCAGCCAAGAGGGCAGGAATAATTCACCCCTCCACTTT
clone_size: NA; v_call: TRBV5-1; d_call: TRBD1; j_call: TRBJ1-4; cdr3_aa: CASSVTGYNEKLFF; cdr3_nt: TGCGCCAGCAGCGTGACAGGGTATAATGAAAAACTGTTTTTT
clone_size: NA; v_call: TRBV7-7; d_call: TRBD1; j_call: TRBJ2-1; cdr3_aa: CASSLWDRANEQFF; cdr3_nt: TGTGCTAGCAGCTTGTGGGACAGGGCCAATGAGCAGTTCTTC
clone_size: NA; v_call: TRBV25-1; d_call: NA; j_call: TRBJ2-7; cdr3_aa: CASSESHSYEQYF; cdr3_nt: TGTGCCAGCAGTGAATCCCACTCCTACGAGCAGTACTTC
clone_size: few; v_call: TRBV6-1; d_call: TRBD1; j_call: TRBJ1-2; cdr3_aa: CASTQDRFGGYTF; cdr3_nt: TGTGCCAGCACCCAGGACAGGTTCGGTGGCTACACCTTC